This TCR beta chain was documented in a study of T-cell memory formation after mild COVID-19. Study details: For the most part, TCR clusters were specific to one donor. Overall study results and limits: CD4+ clones that contracted lay mainly in CM and EM; CD8+ ones lay in EMRA. Pre-infection memory carried some responding clones, suggesting that cross-reactive memory joined.

To note about this clonotype: Its antigen is not known.

Germline loops: CDR1 KGHDR, CDR2 SFDVKD. Losses at the gene ends were 10 bases for V and 3 bases for J; bases not matched to a gene: 10. CDR3 length: 14 amino acids. TCRalpha and TCRbeta libraries used 5'RACE with constant-segment primers and UMIs. TCRdb ran MiXCR on the 5' RACE reads and lists one entry per CDR3 protein. Altogether under 400,000 distinct CDR3 sequences are present, around a fifth being singletons, with the ten largest covering around 12%. The sequence came from an adult woman who had mild COVID-19 (a few samples of this study predate the infection). Cell type and time point are not known. The chain is built from TRBV24-1 and TRBJ2-7; 8 bases fit TRBD1. Sequenced: PBMCs or a T cell subset sorted from them (not recorded which). The CDR3 DNA is TGTGCCACGGCGGACAGGGAAATACTCTACGAGCAGTACTTC. The encoded protein is CATADREILYEQYF.